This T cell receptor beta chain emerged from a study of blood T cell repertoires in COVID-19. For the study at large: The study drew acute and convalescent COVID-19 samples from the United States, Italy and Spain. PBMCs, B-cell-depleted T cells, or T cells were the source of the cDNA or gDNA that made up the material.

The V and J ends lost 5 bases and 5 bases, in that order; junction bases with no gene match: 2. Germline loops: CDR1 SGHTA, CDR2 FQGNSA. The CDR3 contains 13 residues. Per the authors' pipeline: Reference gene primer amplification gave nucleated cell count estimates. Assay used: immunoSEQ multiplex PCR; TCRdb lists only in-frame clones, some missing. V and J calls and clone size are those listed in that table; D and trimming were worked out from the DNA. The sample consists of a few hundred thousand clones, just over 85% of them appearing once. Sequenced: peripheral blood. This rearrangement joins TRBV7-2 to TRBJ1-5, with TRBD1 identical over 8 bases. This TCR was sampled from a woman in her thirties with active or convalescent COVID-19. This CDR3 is CASSTDRDQPQHF. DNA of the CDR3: TGTGCCAGCAGCACGGACAGGGATCAGCCCCAGCATTTT.